This T cell receptor beta chain comes out of a study of T cell responses to AZD1222 COVID-19 vaccine. Study details: Whether given at about 4 or about 12 weeks, second doses were pooled. General study results and limits: Unmutated regions of variants are reportedly targeted by nearly half of spike-specific TCRs. CD4 TCRs associated with vaccination spanned spike, dominating at 160-218 and 743-854. Just a handful of AZD1222 recipients were seropositive at baseline.

The CDR3 runs to 15 residues. Germline V CDR1 and CDR2: MDHEN, SYDVKM. The V gene end was trimmed by 8 bases and the J gene end by 3 bases; junction bases not matched to a gene: 9. About this clone: What it recognizes is unknown.

Method: immunoSEQ multiplex PCR; TCRdb's copy keeps in-frame clones and lacks some. The sample carries some 98,000 clones, about 88% recorded once. The chain employs TRBV28 and TRBJ1-2; 10 bases fit TRBD1. The specimen was peripheral blood, collected on day 0 of AZD1222 vaccination. The source is an adult in good health. The CDR3 nucleotides read TGTGCCAGCTATGGTCCGGGACAGGGGTACTATGGCTACACCTTC. This gives the protein CASYGPGQGYYGYTF.